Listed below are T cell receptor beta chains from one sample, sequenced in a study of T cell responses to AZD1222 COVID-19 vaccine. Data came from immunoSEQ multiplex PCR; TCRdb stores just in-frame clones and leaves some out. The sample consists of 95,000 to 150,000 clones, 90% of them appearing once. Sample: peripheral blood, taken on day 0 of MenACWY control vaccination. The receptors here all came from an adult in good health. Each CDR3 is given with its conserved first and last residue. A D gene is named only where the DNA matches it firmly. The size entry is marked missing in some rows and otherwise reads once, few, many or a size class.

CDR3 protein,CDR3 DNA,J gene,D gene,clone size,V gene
CASSLLRGSYGYTF,TGTGCCAGCAGCCTCCTCCGGGGCTCCTATGGCTACACCTTC,TRBJ1-2,NA,NA,TRBV3-1/TRBV3-2
CASRGTGLAYTF,TGTGCCAGCAGAGGGACAGGGCTCGCATACACCTTC,TRBJ1-2,TRBD1,NA,TRBV2
CASSLEGRDYNEQFF,TGTGCCAGCAGCTTAGAAGGGCGGGACTACAATGAGCAGTTCTTC,TRBJ2-1,NA,NA,TRBV7-6
CVRSFLPGGNSGNTIYF,TGTGTCAGAAGCTTCCTCCCCGGGGGAAACTCTGGAAACACCATATATTTT,TRBJ1-3,NA,few,TRBV7-5
CASSRGPGNTIYF,TGTGCCAGCAGCAGGGGTCCTGGAAACACCATATATTTT,TRBJ1-3,NA,NA,TRBV6-5
CAINRADQPQHF,TGTGCCATCAACCGGGCGGATCAGCCCCAGCATTTT,TRBJ1-5,NA,NA,TRBV7-9
CASSLDYLGGGYGYTF,TGCGCCAGCAGCTTGGATTACCTGGGGGGCGGGTATGGCTACACCTTC,TRBJ1-2,NA,NA,TRBV5-1
CASSYSNRFGEAFF,TGTGCCAGCAGTTACTCGAATCGTTTTGGTGAAGCTTTCTTT,TRBJ1-1,NA,NA,TRBV6-5
CASSQESGVQKLFF,TGTGCCAGCAGCCAAGAATCCGGGGTTCAAAAACTGTTTTTT,TRBJ1-4,NA,NA,TRBV3-1/TRBV3-2
CASRRDSYEQYF,TGTGCCAGCAGGCGCGACAGCTACGAGCAGTACTTC,TRBJ2-7,NA,NA,TRBV2
CASSYPNYQPQHF,TGTGCCAGCAGTTACCCGAACTATCAGCCCCAGCATTTT,TRBJ1-5,NA,NA,TRBV6-5
CASSMVQGALSPLHF,TGTGCCAGTAGTATGGTTCAGGGGGCGCTTTCACCCCTCCACTTT,TRBJ1-6,TRBD1,NA,TRBV19
CASSPAALGTQYF,TGTGCCAGCTCACCAGCAGCCCTCGGTACGCAGTATTTT,TRBJ2-3,NA,NA,TRBV18
CASSVGGQAEYEQYF,TGTGCCAGCAGCGTCGGGGGACAGGCCGAATACGAGCAGTACTTC,TRBJ2-7,TRBD1,NA,TRBV9
CASSSEVGTGRIATNEKLFF,TGTGCCAGCAGCTCAGAGGTTGGGACAGGGAGAATTGCAACTAATGAAAAACTGTTTTTT,TRBJ1-4,TRBD1,few,TRBV11-3
CAWSRGVTYEQYF,TGTGCCTGGAGTCGAGGGGTGACCTACGAGCAGTACTTC,TRBJ2-7,NA,NA,TRBV30
CASSRDSSSGNTIYF,TGTGCCAGCAGTCGGGACAGCTCTTCTGGAAACACCATATATTTT,TRBJ1-3,TRBD1,NA,TRBV2
CASSQEQGMNTEAFF,TGTGCCAGCAGCCAAGAACAGGGGATGAACACTGAAGCTTTCTTT,TRBJ1-1,TRBD1,NA,TRBV4-2
CASSYSTSGWTGELFF,TGTGCCAGCAGTTACTCGACTAGTGGTTGGACCGGGGAGCTGTTTTTT,TRBJ2-2,NA,NA,TRBV6-6
CASSPPSGGLFEKLFF,TGTGCCAGCTCACCACCCTCAGGGGGCTTGTTTGAAAAACTGTTTTTT,TRBJ1-4,TRBD1,NA,TRBV18
CAWTPSSYNEQFF,TGTGCCTGGACCCCGAGCTCCTACAATGAGCAGTTCTTC,TRBJ2-1,NA,NA,TRBV30
CASSPTPRGTERNTIYF,TGTGCCAGCAGCCCCACTCCAAGGGGGACAGAGCGAAACACCATATATTTT,TRBJ1-3,TRBD1,NA,TRBV3-1/TRBV3-2
CASSPTTGGKPGTEAFF,TGTGCCAGCTCACCAACCACGGGCGGGAAACCGGGCACTGAAGCTTTCTTT,TRBJ1-1,NA,NA,TRBV18
CASSPETEINIQYF,TGTGCCAGCTCACCAGAGACCGAAATCAACATTCAGTACTTC,TRBJ2-4,NA,NA,TRBV18
CASSLNGGQGAANVLTF,TGTGCCAGCAGCTTAAACGGCGGGCAGGGAGCGGCCAACGTCCTGACTTTC,TRBJ2-6,NA,NA,TRBV7-3
CASSESGGFSTDTQYF,TGTGCCAGCAGTGAATCAGGGGGATTTAGCACAGATACGCAGTATTTT,TRBJ2-3,TRBD1,NA,TRBV25-1
CAHQGTRVYEQYF,TGTGCCCACCAGGGGACAAGGGTCTACGAGCAGTACTTC,TRBJ2-7,NA,NA,TRBV7-7
CASSSPGENIQYF,TGTGCCAGCAGTTCCCCGGGAGAAAACATTCAGTACTTC,TRBJ2-4,NA,NA,TRBV6-6
CASSLNLDQPQHF,TGTGCCAGCAGTTTAAATTTGGATCAGCCCCAGCATTTT,TRBJ1-5,NA,once,TRBV28
CAISETSGRAAYEQYF,TGTGCCATCAGTGAGACTAGCGGGAGGGCCGCGTACGAGCAGTACTTC,TRBJ2-7,TRBD2,NA,TRBV10-3
CSVDTFDGYTF,TGCAGCGTTGACACTTTCGACGGCTACACCTTC,TRBJ1-2,NA,NA,TRBV29-1
CASRSGQFNEKLFF,TGTGCCAGCAGATCGGGACAGTTTAATGAAAAACTGTTTTTT,TRBJ1-4,TRBD1,NA,TRBV27
CASSLPGTGCHEQFF,TGTGCCAGCAGTCTGCCCGGGACAGGGTGTCATGAGCAGTTCTTC,TRBJ2-1,TRBD1,NA,TRBV28
CASSQDRRGDGETQYF,TGTGCCAGCAGCCAAGATAGGAGGGGGGACGGGGAGACCCAGTACTTC,TRBJ2-5,NA,NA,TRBV3-1/TRBV3-2
CASSDLINTIYF,TGTGCCAGCAGCGACCTGATAAACACCATATATTTT,TRBJ1-3,NA,NA,TRBV9
CASNTGLANNEQFF,TGTGCCAGCAATACAGGGTTAGCGAACAATGAGCAGTTCTTC,TRBJ2-1,NA,NA,TRBV2
CSARENEQFF,TGCAGTGCTAGGGAGAATGAGCAGTTCTTC,TRBJ2-1,NA,NA,TRBV20-1
CASSAGTWNQPQHF,TGTGCCAGCAGTGCCGGGACTTGGAATCAGCCCCAGCATTTT,TRBJ1-5,NA,NA,TRBV27
CASSLSSSAYTEAFF,TGTGCCAGCAGTTTATCGAGTAGTGCCTACACTGAAGCTTTCTTT,TRBJ1-1,NA,NA,TRBV27
CATAGPRDTGELFF,TGTGCCACCGCTGGTCCGCGGGACACCGGGGAGCTGTTTTTT,TRBJ2-2,NA,NA,TRBV24-1
CASSLKGAGGQPQHF,TGTGCCAGCAGTTTAAAAGGGGCGGGGGGCCAGCCCCAGCATTTT,TRBJ1-5,NA,NA,TRBV28
CATSRDLPEGNEKLFF,TGTGCCACCAGCAGAGACTTACCCGAGGGGAATGAAAAACTGTTTTTT,TRBJ1-4,NA,NA,TRBV15
CASSLGTDNEKLFF,TGTGCCAGCAGTCTAGGGACAGATAATGAAAAACTGTTTTTT,TRBJ1-4,TRBD1,NA,TRBV6-5
CACVIRTGDYSPLHF,TGTGCCTGTGTAATACGGACAGGGGATTATTCACCCCTCCACTTT,TRBJ1-6,TRBD1,NA,TRBV19
CASSIEGTGNTEAFF,TGTGCCAGTAGTATAGAGGGGACAGGGAACACTGAAGCTTTCTTT,TRBJ1-1,TRBD1,few,TRBV19
CASSAGQVYTEAFF,TGTGCCAGCAGCGCGGGACAGGTCTACACTGAAGCTTTCTTT,TRBJ1-1,TRBD1,NA,TRBV28
CASSRGGYTF,TGTGCCAGCAGTCGCGGTGGCTACACCTTC,TRBJ1-2,NA,NA,TRBV3-1/TRBV3-2
CASSLTADRSTDTQYF,TGTGCCAGCAGCCTGACGGCGGACAGAAGCACAGATACGCAGTATTTT,TRBJ2-3,NA,NA,TRBV5-5
CASSRGTPKDTQYF,TGCGCCAGCAGCCGAGGGACACCCAAAGATACGCAGTATTTT,TRBJ2-3,NA,NA,TRBV5-1
CASSIAAGPYNEQFF,TGTGCCAGTAGTATAGCCGCGGGACCTTACAATGAGCAGTTCTTC,TRBJ2-1,NA,NA,TRBV19
CASSNLGQGNMNTEAFF,TGTGCCAGCAGCAACCTGGGACAGGGAAACATGAACACTGAAGCTTTCTTT,TRBJ1-1,TRBD1,NA,TRBV14
CASSQGGTGGGTDTQYF,TGCGCCAGCAGCCAAGGGGGGACAGGGGGCGGGACAGATACGCAGTATTTT,TRBJ2-3,TRBD1,NA,TRBV4-3
CSVWRQGVNTEAFF,TGCAGCGTTTGGAGACAGGGCGTGAACACTGAAGCTTTCTTT,TRBJ1-1,TRBD1,NA,TRBV29-1
CASSSGTAETQYF,TGTGCCAGCAGTAGCGGGACAGCGGAGACCCAGTACTTC,TRBJ2-5,NA,NA,TRBV6-5
CASSYLGTGGEQYF,TGTGCCAGCAGTTACTTGGGGACAGGAGGCGAGCAGTACTTC,TRBJ2-7,TRBD1,NA,TRBV6-2/TRBV6-3
CASSLGMVNTIYF,TGTGCCAGCAGCTTAGGAATGGTAAACACCATATATTTT,TRBJ1-3,NA,NA,TRBV7-9
CASSLEEGYWGGTEAFF,TGTGCCAGCAGCTTAGAGGAGGGGTACTGGGGAGGGACTGAAGCTTTCTTT,TRBJ1-1,NA,NA,TRBV11-2
CASSQDRRDAGANVLTF,TGTGCCAGCAGCCAAGATCGGCGGGACGCTGGGGCCAACGTCCTGACTTTC,TRBJ2-6,NA,NA,TRBV14
CASRGSGRGSYNEQFF,TGTGCCAGCAGAGGTAGCGGGAGGGGCTCCTACAATGAGCAGTTCTTC,TRBJ2-1,TRBD2,once,TRBV25-1